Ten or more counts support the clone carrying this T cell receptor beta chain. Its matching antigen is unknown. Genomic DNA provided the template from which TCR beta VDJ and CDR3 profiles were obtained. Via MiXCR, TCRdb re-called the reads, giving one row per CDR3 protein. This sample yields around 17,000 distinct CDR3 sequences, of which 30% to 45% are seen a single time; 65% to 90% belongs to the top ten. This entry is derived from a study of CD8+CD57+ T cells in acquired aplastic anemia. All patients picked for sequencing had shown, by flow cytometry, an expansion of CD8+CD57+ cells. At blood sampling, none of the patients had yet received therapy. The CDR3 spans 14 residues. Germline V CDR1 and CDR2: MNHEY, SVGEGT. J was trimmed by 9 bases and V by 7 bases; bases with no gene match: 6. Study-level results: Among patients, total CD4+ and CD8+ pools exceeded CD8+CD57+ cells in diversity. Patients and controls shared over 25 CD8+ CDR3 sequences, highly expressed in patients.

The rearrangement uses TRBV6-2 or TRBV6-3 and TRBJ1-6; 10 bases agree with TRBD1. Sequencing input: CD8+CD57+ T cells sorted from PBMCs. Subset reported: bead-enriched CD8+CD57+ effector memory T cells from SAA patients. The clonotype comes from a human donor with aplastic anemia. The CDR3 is CASIRQGAASPLHF. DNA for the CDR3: TGTGCCAGCATCAGACAGGGGGCGGCTTCACCCCTCCACTTT.